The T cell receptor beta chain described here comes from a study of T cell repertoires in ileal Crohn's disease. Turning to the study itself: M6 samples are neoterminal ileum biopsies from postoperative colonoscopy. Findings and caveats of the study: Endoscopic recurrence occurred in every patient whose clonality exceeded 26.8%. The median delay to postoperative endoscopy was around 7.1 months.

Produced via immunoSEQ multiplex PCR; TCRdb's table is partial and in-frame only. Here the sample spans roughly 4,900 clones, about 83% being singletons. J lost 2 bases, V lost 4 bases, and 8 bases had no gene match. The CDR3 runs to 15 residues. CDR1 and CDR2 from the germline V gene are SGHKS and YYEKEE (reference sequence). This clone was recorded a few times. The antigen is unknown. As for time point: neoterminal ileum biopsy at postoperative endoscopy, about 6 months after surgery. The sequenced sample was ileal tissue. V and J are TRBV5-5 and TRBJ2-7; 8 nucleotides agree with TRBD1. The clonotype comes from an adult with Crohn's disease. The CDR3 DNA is TGTGCCAGCAGCCCCCGGACAGGGATTACCTACGAGCAGTACTTC. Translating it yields CASSPRTGITYEQYF.